Listed here are 29 T cell receptor beta chains from one sample, sequenced in a study of T cell responses to AZD1222 COVID-19 vaccine (dated by TCRdb to about 2021). The sample's time point, from its label and the paper: about 28 days (+/-7) after the second vaccine dose. Receptor amplification or capture employed the immunoSEQ multiplex PCR assay. This is the immuneACCESS table as TCRdb keeps it, with only in-frame sequences that have V and J called. A part of the clones is gone; compared with another copy, unresolved V genes explain less than half, and the rest is unexplained. This sample comprises some 120,000 clones, approximately 90% of them detected only once. The ten largest clones add up to roughly 1.6% of the sample. This specimen consisted of peripheral blood, obtained 28 days after the second AZD1222 dose. These receptor sequences come from an adult who received the AZD1222 COVID-19 vaccine.

V gene TRBV7-9 combines with J gene TRBJ1-1, with D unclear. Germline values: CDR1 SEHNR, CDR2 FQNEAQ (reference sequence). The ends were cut back, 1 base at V and 8 bases at J, with 11 bases in the middle. This CDR3 is built from 13 residues. The CDR3 DNA follows: TGTGCCAGCAGCTTAGGTCTGGGCAGGGAAGCTTTCTTT. This encodes CASSLGLGREAFF.

The chain recombines TRBV28 with TRBJ2-7, with 11 bases fitting TRBD2. Trimming at V came to 7 bases and at J to 3 bases, leaving 5 bases not matched to a gene. The CDR3 contains 14 residues. Germline CDR1 and CDR2: MDHEN and SYDVKM. Here the CDR3 DNA reads TGTGCCAGCACCGCTAGCGGGAGGATCTACGAGCAGTACTTC. The encoded protein is CASTASGRIYEQYF.

The rearrangement uses TRBV28 and TRBJ2-3, with no clear D. This CDR3 contains 14 residues. In germline, CDR1 is MDHEN, CDR2 SYDVKM. V lost 3 bases, J lost 0 bases, and 7 bases lay in between. This chain's CDR3 is CASSFEASTDTQYF. As DNA, the CDR3 is TGTGCCAGCAGTTTCGAGGCTAGCACAGATACGCAGTATTTT. The full variable domain, completed using reference TRBV28 and TRBJ2-3, is DVKVTQSSRYLVKRTGEKVFLECVQDMDHENMFWYRQDPGLGLRLIYFSYDVKMKEKGDIPEGYSVSREKKERFSLILESASTNQTSMYLCASSFEASTDTQYFGPGTRLTVL.

V usage is TRBV3-1 (or the pseudogene TRBV3-2) and J usage is TRBJ2-7, with 7 bases lining up with TRBD2. The CDR3 totals 15 residues. Per the germline V gene, CDR1 is LGHDT and CDR2 is YNNKEL (reference sequence). V trimming: 1 base; J trimming: 1 base; junction bases outside the gene matches: 4. CDR3 amino acids: CASSQGAGVSYEQYF. The CDR3 nucleotides are TGTGCCAGCAGCCAAGGGGCGGGGGTGTCCTACGAGCAGTACTTC.

The rearrangement links TRBV7-2 to TRBJ2-3; 14 bases map to TRBD2. CDR3 size: 16 residues. J was trimmed by 9 bases and V by 3 bases; bases with no gene match: 8. Germline assignment: CDR1 SGHTA and CDR2 FQGNSA. The DNA of the CDR3 is TGTGCCAGCAGCTTCCAAGGACTAGCGGGAGGTGGGACGCAGTATTTT. This translates into CASSFQGLAGGGTQYF. Combining the CDR3 with reference TRBV7-2 and TRBJ2-3 gives the whole variable domain GAGVSQSPSNKVTEKGKDVELRCDPISGHTALYWYRQSLGQGLEFLIYFQGNSAPDKSGLPSDRFSAERTGGSVSTLTIQRTQQEDSAVYLCASSFQGLAGGGTQYFGPGTRLTVL.

This chain joins TRBV5-4 and TRBJ1-1; weak D call: TRBD1 (5 bases). There are 12 residues in the CDR3. CDR1 is SGHNT and CDR2 is YYREEE in the germline V gene (reference sequence). The V gene lost 0 bases and the J gene lost 10 bases, with 10 bases spanning the gap. DNA of the CDR3: TGTGCCAGCAGCTTGGTGGGACGGGGAGCTTTCTTT. Translation gives CASSLVGRGAFF.

The chain links TRBV7-2 to TRBJ2-1; 7 nucleotides agree with TRBD2. Germline V gene sequence: CDR1 SGHTA, CDR2 FQGNSA. The CDR3 has 17 amino acids. V lost 5 bases to trimming and J lost 0 bases; unmatched junction nucleotides: 10. The CDR3 loop reads CASSAYRGSRSYNEQFF. CDR3 DNA: TGTGCCAGCAGCGCCTACCGCGGGAGCCGCTCCTACAATGAGCAGTTCTTC.

This chain links TRBV5-1 with TRBJ1-6; 7 bases are a match to TRBD1. Germline CDR1 and CDR2: SGHRS and YFSETQ. This CDR3 is 14 amino acids long. J lost 6 bases, V lost 4 bases, and 4 bases had no gene match. CDR3 protein: CASSAGQRNSPLHF. CDR3 nucleotides: TGCGCCAGCAGCGCGGGACAGCGTAATTCACCCCTCCACTTT.

This sequence joins TRBV5-1 and TRBJ2-1; D remains ambiguous. CDR3 length: 14 amino acids. V gave up 0 bases and J gave up 8 bases, with 12 bases separating them. The germline CDR1 and CDR2 sequences are SGHRS and YFSETQ. This chain's CDR3 is CASSLADLEDEQFF. The CDR3 nucleotides are TGCGCCAGCAGCTTGGCGGACCTAGAGGATGAGCAGTTCTTC.

This clone has a handful of counts. The gene calls are TRBV7-9 and TRBJ2-1, with 7 bases aligning to TRBD2. The CDR3 sequence is 15 residues long. The J segment lost 6 bases and the V segment lost 1 base, leaving 6 bases of the junction unmatched. Germline assignment: CDR1 SEHNR and CDR2 FQNEAQ (reference sequence). In DNA form, the CDR3 reads TGTGCCAGCAGCTTAGTAGCGGGCCCTTCCAATGAGCAGTTCTTC. Its protein product is CASSLVAGPSNEQFF.

This clone was seen only once. The chain couples TRBV5-8 to TRBJ1-2; D remains unclear. The CDR3 sequence is 14 residues long. With 0 bases removed from V and 4 bases from J, the gap between germline ends came to 10 bases. CDR1 and CDR2 (germline): SGHTS, YDEGEE. CDR3 loop: CASSLAWQIYGYTF. Here the CDR3 DNA reads TGTGCCAGCAGCTTGGCCTGGCAGATCTATGGCTACACCTTC.

Concerning this clone: Compared with germline, one end of the junction differs, possibly owing to a read error. The rearrangement links TRBV6-4 to TRBJ2-6, with TRBD2 as a possible D gene (5 bases). Germline V gene sequence: CDR1 MRHNA, CDR2 SNTAGT. CDR3 length: 14 residues. The CDR3 DNA reads TGTGCCAGCAGCGACTACTCTGGGGCCAACGTCCTGACTTTC. This codes for CASSDYSGANVLTF.

The rearrangement joins TRBV5-1 to TRBJ1-2; 11 nucleotides agree with TRBD1. After removal of 3 bases from V and 8 bases from J, the junction contained 3 bases not matched to a gene. Germline lookup yields CDR1 SGHRS and CDR2 YFSETQ. This CDR3 is built from 13 residues. The CDR3 region has the DNA TGCGCCAGCAGCTGGGGACAGGGGGACGGCTACACCTTC. Amino acid sequence: CASSWGQGDGYTF.

This rearrangement joins TRBV3-1 (or the pseudogene TRBV3-2) to TRBJ1-1; TRBD1 is a possible D gene (6 bases). V lost 6 bases to trimming and J lost 4 bases, with 15 bases between them. Germline assignment: CDR1 LGHDT and CDR2 YNNKEL (reference sequence). There are 14 residues in the CDR3. CDR3 in amino acids: CASSPRGGSTEAFF. DNA for the CDR3: TGTGCCAGCAGTCCGAGGGGGGGGAGCACTGAAGCTTTCTTT.

This clone was seen a handful of times. The same CDR3 also results from other DNA sequences found in this sample. The rearrangement joins TRBV6-5 to TRBJ1-5; D call uncertain. The germline V gene has CDR1 MNHEY and CDR2 SVGAGI. The V end was cut by 0 bases, the J end by 4 bases, with 10 bases between. CDR3 length: 15 amino acids. CDR3 protein: CASSYSRIGNQPQHF. CDR3 in DNA: TGTGCCAGCAGTTACTCGAGAATTGGGAATCAGCCCCAGCATTTT.

In this sample, this clone turned up once. The chain combines TRBV7-9 with TRBJ1-1, with D possibly TRBD1 on 5 matching bases. CDR1 and CDR2 (germline): SEHNR, FQNEAQ (reference sequence). The length of the CDR3 is 15 residues. Trimming removed 3 bases at V and 4 bases at J, with 15 bases between. CDR3 protein: CASSLTEGVTTEAFF. In DNA, the CDR3 is TGTGCCAGCAGCTTGACAGAGGGAGTCACCACTGAAGCTTTCTTT.

The J gene is TRBJ2-7, the V gene TRBV19; D call uncertain. The germline V gene encodes CDR1 LNHDA and CDR2 SQIVND (reference sequence). The CDR3 extends over 13 amino acids. The V and J ends lost 6 bases and 3 bases respectively, with 12 bases between them. CDR3 coding DNA: TGTGCCAGTAGCCGGACCCACAACTACGAGCAGTACTTC. Amino acids: CASSRTHNYEQYF.

The chain recombines TRBV11-2 with TRBJ2-7, with TRBD2 matching over 11 bases. This CDR3 contains 16 residues. Germline CDR1 SGHAT, CDR2 FQNNGV. V shed 1 base and J 2 bases; nucleotides not matched to a gene: 4. CDR3 in amino acids: CASSLGLAGSPYEQYF. CDR3 DNA sequence: TGTGCCAGCAGCTTAGGACTAGCGGGGAGTCCCTACGAGCAGTACTTC.

V gene TRBV5-4 combines with J gene TRBJ2-1; no clear D. CDR1 is SGHNT, CDR2 YYREEE, per germline (reference sequence). The length of the CDR3 is 16 residues. V gave up 2 bases and J gave up 0 bases, with 12 bases separating them. CDR3 region: CASSFGTEISYNEQFF. DNA for the CDR3: TGTGCCAGCAGCTTTGGCACAGAAATCTCCTACAATGAGCAGTTCTTC.

The chain recombines TRBV19 with TRBJ1-4, with D perhaps TRBD1 (6 bases). Per germline, CDR1 LNHDA and CDR2 SQIVND (reference sequence). The CDR3 contains 14 residues. The CDR3, as DNA: TGTCCTATGAGAGGGGGACACAGCAATGAAAAACTGTTTTTT. Translating gives CPMRGGHSNEKLFF.

This chain links TRBV7-3 with TRBJ1-1; no firm D call. The germline CDR1 and CDR2 sequences are SGHTA and FQGTGA. There are 12 residues in the CDR3. Trimming removed 4 bases from V and 4 bases from J, with 7 bases in between. The CDR3 DNA sequence: TGTGCCAGCAGCTCGCCGGGCACTGAAGCTTTCTTT. Residues: CASSSPGTEAFF.

The V and J genes are TRBV19 and TRBJ1-1, with 8 bases aligning to TRBD1. V shed 4 bases, J shed 2 bases, and the junction held 3 bases outside the gene matches. There are 14 residues in the CDR3. Germline V lookup: CDR1 LNHDA, CDR2 SQIVND (reference sequence). The CDR3, as DNA: TGTGCCAGTAGTAGACAGGGGTCCAACACTGAAGCTTTCTTT. Residues: CASSRQGSNTEAFF.

This chain uses TRBV2 with TRBJ2-3, with D unresolved. Germline V gene data show CDR1 as SNHLY and CDR2 as FYNNEI. V gave up 10 bases and J gave up 0 bases, with 14 bases separating them. The CDR3 covers 14 residues. The CDR3 reads CAIPASRSTDTQYF. The CDR3 DNA reads TGTGCCATACCAGCCAGCCGTAGCACAGATACGCAGTATTTT. Supplemented by reference TRBV2 and TRBJ2-3, the full variable domain reads EPEVTQTPSHQVTQMGQEVILRCVPISNHLYFYWYRQILGQKVEFLVSFYNNEISEKSEIFDDQFSVERPDGSNFTLKIRSTKLEDSAMYFCAIPASRSTDTQYFGPGTRLTVL.

In nucleotides, the CDR3 is TGTGCCACCAGCAGAGATCTCCTAGCATCCGGGGAGCTGTTTTTT. Amino acid sequence: CATSRDLLASGELFF. This chain joins TRBV15 and TRBJ2-2, with a tentative D call TRBD2 (5 bases). In germline, CDR1 is LNHNV, CDR2 YYDKDF (reference sequence). Trimming removed 0 bases from V and 6 bases from J, with 11 bases in between. The CDR3 totals 15 residues.

The chain is built from TRBV5-1 and TRBJ1-2; TRBD1 might be the D (5 bases). V gave up 2 bases and J gave up 4 bases, with 18 bases separating them. This CDR3 is 16 amino acids long. Germline loops: CDR1 SGHRS, CDR2 YFSETQ. The CDR3 DNA reads TGCGCCAGCAGCTTATACGACCTAGGGGCGGGCTATGGCTACACCTTC. Translated: CASSLYDLGAGYGYTF.

The genes are TRBV9 and TRBJ2-3; TRBD2 matches 7 bases. This CDR3 spans 16 amino acids. The junction had 6 bases not matched to a gene; V was cut back by 2 bases and J by 0 bases. Germline V lookup: CDR1 SGDLS, CDR2 YYNGEE. The CDR3 region is CASSVALGGSTDTQYF. DNA for the CDR3: TGTGCCAGCAGCGTGGCCTTGGGGGGGAGCACAGATACGCAGTATTTT.

The chain couples TRBV29-1 to TRBJ1-3, with D possibly TRBD1 on 5 matching bases. The CDR3 extends over 13 amino acids. Trimming shortened V by 7 bases and J by 1 base, and 11 bases separated the two germline ends. The V gene's germline CDR1 is SQVTM and CDR2 ANQGSEA. The CDR3 reads CSAGGESGNTIYF. CDR3 sequence (DNA): TGCAGCGCCGGGGGGGAATCTGGAAACACCATATATTTT.

The chain uses TRBV5-1 and TRBJ1-3; D is unresolved. CDR1 and CDR2 (germline): SGHRS, YFSETQ. V gave up 0 bases and J gave up 0 bases, with 4 bases separating them. The CDR3 runs to 14 residues. The CDR3 DNA reads as TGCGCCAGCAGCTTGGGTCTCTCTGGAAACACCATATATTTT. Residues: CASSLGLSGNTIYF. The full variable domain, completed using reference TRBV5-1 and TRBJ1-3, is KAGVTQTPRYLIKTRGQQVTLSCSPISGHRSVSWYQQTPGQGLQFLFEYFSETQRNKGNFPGRFSGRQFSNSRSEMNVSTLELGDSALYLCASSLGLSGNTIYFGEGSWLTVV.

The chain is built from TRBV27 and TRBJ2-1; no definite D call. V lost 3 bases to trimming and J lost 0 bases, with 9 bases between them. This CDR3 is 15 amino acids long. Germline loops: CDR1 MNHEY, CDR2 SMNVEV (reference sequence). The CDR3 region is CASSLMPSSYNEQFF. The DNA for the CDR3 is TGTGCCAGCAGTTTGATGCCGAGCTCCTACAATGAGCAGTTCTTC.